Following are 6 T cell receptor beta chains from one sample sequenced in a study of T cells in Graves' hyperthyroidism and ophthalmopathy. TCR beta CDR3 region amplification was performed from RNA transcripts. First-round RT-PCR targeting the TCR CDR3 was performed with the HTBI primer set. One entry per CDR3 protein results from TCRdb running MiXCR on the multiplex PCR reads. This table holds roughly 650,000 distinct CDR3 sequences, about 16% found once. The sample comprised blood. The receptors were gathered from a woman in her thirties or forties with Graves' ophthalmopathy.

This clonotype was seen many times. The chain employs TRBV7-3 and TRBJ2-7, with 7 bases that match TRBD2. In germline, CDR1 is SGHTA, CDR2 FQGTGA. The length of the CDR3 is 19 residues. Trimming took 2 bases from V and 0 from J; bases not matched to a gene: 16. The CDR3: CASSLSRLTSPGFSYEQYF. The DNA of the CDR3 is TGTGCCAGCAGCTTATCGCGGTTGACTAGCCCGGGCTTCTCCTACGAGCAGTACTTC.

This clonotype was observed at least ten times. The junction and the germline gene differ at one end; a read error may be behind it. V is TRBV19 and J is TRBJ1-1; D is unresolved. The CDR3 has 14 residues. CDR1 and CDR2 from the germline V gene are LNHDA and SQIVND (reference sequence). CDR3 region: CASSLEIWANEAFF. CDR3 DNA: TGTGCCAGTAGTCTAGAGATATGGGCGAATGAAGCTTTCTTT. The variable domain in full, with the rest retrieved from reference TRBV19 and TRBJ1-1, is DGGITQSPKYLFRKEGQNVTLSCEQNLNHDAMYWYRQDPGQGLRLIYYSQIVNDFQKGDIAEGYSVSREKKESFPLTVTSAQKNPTAFYLCASSLEIWANEAFFGQGTRLTVV.

The chain couples TRBV4-1 to TRBJ2-1, with no clear D. The CDR3 contains 16 residues. Germline-derived CDR1 and CDR2 are MGHRA and YSYEKL. Trimming shortened V by 0 bases and J by 2 bases, and 11 bases separated the two germline ends. CDR3 DNA: TGCGCCAGCAGCCAAGAACGCCTGGACCCCTACAATGAGCAGTTCTTC. Protein sequence: CASSQERLDPYNEQFF.

This clonotype was found many times. The chain recombines TRBV28 with TRBJ2-7, with D possibly being TRBD2 (5 bases). The V gene lost 0 bases and the J gene lost 5 bases, with 14 bases spanning the gap. Germline V gene lookup returns CDR1 MDHEN and CDR2 SYDVKM. This CDR3 is built from 15 residues. CDR3 region: CASSLWTRASDEQYF. The CDR3 region has the DNA TGTGCCAGCAGTTTATGGACGCGGGCTTCCGACGAGCAGTACTTC. The full variable domain, completed using reference TRBV28 and TRBJ2-7, is DVKVTQSSRYLVKRTGEKVFLECVQDMDHENMFWYRQDPGLGLRLIYFSYDVKMKEKGDIPEGYSVSREKKERFSLILESASTNQTSMYLCASSLWTRASDEQYFGPGTRLTVT.

As concerns this clonotype: A read error may be the cause here, since a much bigger clone is one base away. This chain uses TRBV28 with TRBJ1-1; unclear D gene. The V gene lost 7 bases and the J gene lost 6 bases, with 12 bases spanning the gap. The CDR3 is 12 residues long. Germline V gene sequence: CDR1 MDHEN, CDR2 SYDVKM. The chain's CDR3 is CASKLRGSEAFF. CDR3 bases: TGTGCCAGCAAACTTCGGGGTTCTGAAGCTTTCTTT. Variable domain in full (rest from reference TRBV28 and TRBJ1-1): DVKVTQSSRYLVKRTGEKVFLECVQDMDHENMFWYRQDPGLGLRLIYFSYDVKMKEKGDIPEGYSVSREKKERFSLILESASTNQTSMYLCASKLRGSEAFFGQGTRLTVV.

This clonotype was counted many times. The CDR3 reads CASSPRGGGLTTDTQYF. CDR3 nucleotide sequence: TGTGCCAGCAGCCCCCGGGGCGGGGGGCTCACCACAGATACGCAGTATTTT. V gene TRBV9 combines with J gene TRBJ2-3, with TRBD2 identical over 8 bases. The V gene end was trimmed by 4 bases and the J gene end by 2 bases; junction bases not matched to a gene: 12. CDR1 SGDLS and CDR2 YYNGEE come from the germline V gene. This CDR3 region has 17 residues.